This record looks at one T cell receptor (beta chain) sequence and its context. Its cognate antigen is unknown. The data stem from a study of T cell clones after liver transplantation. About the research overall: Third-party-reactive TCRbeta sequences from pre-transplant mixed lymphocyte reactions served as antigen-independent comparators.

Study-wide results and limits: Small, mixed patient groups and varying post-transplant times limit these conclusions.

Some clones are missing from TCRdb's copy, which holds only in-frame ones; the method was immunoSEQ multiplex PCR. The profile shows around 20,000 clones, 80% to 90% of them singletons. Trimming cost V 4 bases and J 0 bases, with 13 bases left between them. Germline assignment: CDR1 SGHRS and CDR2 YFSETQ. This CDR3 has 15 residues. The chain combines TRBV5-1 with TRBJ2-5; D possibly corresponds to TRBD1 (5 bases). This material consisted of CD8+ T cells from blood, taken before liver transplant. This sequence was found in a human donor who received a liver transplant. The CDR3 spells CASSVGVRNQETQYF. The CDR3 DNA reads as TGCGCCAGCAGCGTAGGGGTAAGGAACCAAGAGACCCAGTACTTC.